Included here is one T cell receptor beta chain sequence, with context. This sample is drawn from a study of blood T cell repertoires in COVID-19. The CDR3 runs 15 residues. V lost 4 bases, J lost 5 bases, and 14 bases lay in between. CDR1 is SGHTA, CDR2 FQGNSA, per germline. Original methodology: Amplifying reference gene primers gave estimates of nucleated cell counts. Produced via immunoSEQ multiplex PCR; TCRdb's table is partial and in-frame only. V, J and clone size are those of that table, while D and trimming were read from the DNA. The table includes some 280,000 clones, 75% to 90% detected once.

The TCR was taken from a woman aged 25 to 39 with active or convalescent COVID-19. Material for sequencing was peripheral blood. The rearrangement uses TRBV7-2 and TRBJ2-2; D possibly corresponds to TRBD1 (6 bases). CDR3 amino acids: CASSSIGTGTGELFF. In DNA, the CDR3 is TGTGCCAGCAGCTCCATAGGAACAGGGACCGGGGAGCTGTTTTTT.